This TCR beta chain was profiled in a study of Ad26.COV2.S vaccination and SARS-CoV-2 variants. The protocol was immunoSEQ multiplex PCR, while the TCRdb copy is restricted to in-frame clones and leaves out a portion. Seen here are approximately 420,000 clones, roughly 90% observed once, and the top ten hold approximately 4%. Treatment given: 15 to 20 received Ad26.COV2.S at low or high dose, single or two shots; about 5 received placebo; per-sample allocation not given. Samples analyzed were those drawn on day 63 after the first vaccine or placebo injection. V lost 3 bases, J lost 5 bases, and 10 bases lay in between. The length of the CDR3 is 12 residues. Germline assignment: CDR1 DFQATT and CDR2 SNEGSKA (reference sequence).

The origin of this receptor is a person between 18 and 59 years old who received the Ad26.COV2.S COVID-19 vaccine or a placebo. This specimen consisted of peripheral blood, obtained in a trial of Ad26.COV2.S vaccine versus placebo. The chain joins TRBV20-1 to TRBJ1-2; no clear D. The chain's CDR3 is CSASTTWYGYTF. The CDR3 DNA reads TGCAGTGCTAGTACAACTTGGTATGGCTACACCTTC.